The 25 T cell receptor beta chains listed next were all sequenced from one sample in a study of blood T cell repertoires in COVID-19. Sequenced by immunoSEQ multiplex PCR; TCRdb stores in-frame clones only, minus some. The sample lists around 140,000 clones, around 82% occurring once. Sequenced sample: peripheral blood. The receptors were gathered from a man between 60 and 70 years old with acute or convalescent COVID-19.

V usage is TRBV4-2 and J usage is TRBJ1-3; TRBD1 agrees at 10 bases. The CDR3 is 21 amino acids. Trimming at V came to 1 base and at J to 4 bases, leaving 19 bases not matched to a gene. In germline, CDR1 is LGHNA, CDR2 YNFKEQ. For the CDR3, the DNA is TGTGCCAGCAGCCAAGTAGGGCAAGGGACAGGGGTAGAGGGTAGGGGAAACACCATATATTTT. It translates to CASSQVGQGTGVEGRGNTIYF.

This chain connects TRBV6-5 to TRBJ2-2; tentatively, D is TRBD2 (5 bases). The germline V gene encodes CDR1 MNHEY and CDR2 SVGAGI. The V and J ends lost 8 bases and 0 bases respectively, with 13 bases between them. The CDR3 sequence is 15 residues long. CDR3 residues: CASLRGLTNTGELFF. CDR3 in DNA: TGTGCCAGCCTTCGCGGGCTGACGAACACCGGGGAGCTGTTTTTT.

This clone has more than one count but fewer than ten. This chain connects TRBV9 to TRBJ2-1; no clear D gene. Germline loops: CDR1 SGDLS, CDR2 YYNGEE. The CDR3 runs to 16 residues. V lost 0 bases and J lost 0, with 10 bases in between. This CDR3 is CASSVASRYSYNEQFF. The CDR3 DNA is TGTGCCAGCAGCGTAGCTTCCCGCTACTCCTACAATGAGCAGTTCTTC. Complete variable domain (other parts from reference TRBV9 and TRBJ2-1): DSGVTQTPKHLITATGQRVTLRCSPRSGDLSVYWYQQSLDQGLQFLIQYYNGEERAKGNILERFSAQQFPDLHSELNLSSLELGDSALYFCASSVASRYSYNEQFFGPGTRLTVL.

A few counts support this clone. The same CDR3 can be traced to other DNA sequences in this sample. The chain links TRBV7-3 to TRBJ2-3; 9 nucleotides agree with TRBD2. The CDR3 runs to 15 residues. J was trimmed by 0 bases and V by 5 bases; bases with no gene match: 3. Germline V gene lookup returns CDR1 SGHTA and CDR2 FQGTGA. The CDR3 protein is CASSRAGGSTDTQYF. CDR3 in DNA: TGTGCCAGCAGCCGTGCGGGAGGGAGCACAGATACGCAGTATTTT.

V gene TRBV3-1 (or the pseudogene TRBV3-2) combines with J gene TRBJ1-5; D is undetermined. V was pared by 4 bases and J by 9 bases, with 13 bases between. This CDR3 comprises 13 residues. Germline V CDR1 and CDR2: LGHDT, YNNKEL (reference sequence). CDR3 residues: CASSRSPVGPQHF. Here the CDR3 DNA reads TGTGCCAGCAGCCGCTCCCCGGTTGGGCCCCAGCATTTT.

V and J are TRBV9 and TRBJ2-3; D may be TRBD1 (5 bases). The CDR3 loop spans 14 amino acids. Germline values: CDR1 SGDLS, CDR2 YYNGEE. V shed 1 base and J shed 3 bases, with 9 bases lying between them. The CDR3 region has the DNA TGTGCCAGCAGCGTATCAGGGTTTACAGATACGCAGTATTTT. Its translation: CASSVSGFTDTQYF.

This rearrangement joins TRBV7-9 to TRBJ2-3, with 8 bases aligning to TRBD1. CDR1 is SEHNR and CDR2 is FQNEAQ in the germline V gene (reference sequence). Trimming cost V 5 bases and J 0 bases; bases outside gene matches: 7. This CDR3 has 16 residues. The CDR3 reads CASSGTGGWSTDTQYF. As DNA, the CDR3 is TGTGCCAGCAGCGGAACAGGGGGTTGGAGCACAGATACGCAGTATTTT.

The chain employs TRBV7-8 and TRBJ1-2, with 8 positions matching TRBD1. In germline, CDR1 is SGHVS, CDR2 FQNEAQ. The CDR3 runs to 13 residues. With 5 bases clipped from V and 5 bases from J, the junction kept 4 bases outside the gene matches. CDR3 in DNA: TGTGCCAGCAGCCCACAGGGGGAATATGGCTACACCTTC. Protein sequence: CASSPQGEYGYTF. Based on the CDR3 plus reference TRBV7-8 and TRBJ1-2, the full variable domain is GAGVSQSPRYKVAKRGQDVALRCDPISGHVSLFWYQQALGQGPEFLTYFQNEAQLDKSGLPSDRFFAERPEGSVSTLKIQRTQQEDSAVYLCASSPQGEYGYTFGSGTRLTVV.

This rearrangement joins TRBV10-3 to TRBJ2-7; maybe TRBD1 (6 bases). Germline values: CDR1 ENHRY, CDR2 SYGVKD. Trimming left V 6 bases short and J 2 bases short, with 14 bases between. The CDR3 is made up of 14 amino acids. In DNA, the CDR3 is TGTGCCATCAGCGACAGGTCCCTCCCCTACGAGCAGTACTTC. Translated, it gives CAISDRSLPYEQYF.

The V and J genes are TRBV2 and TRBJ1-1; 7 bases map to TRBD1. Per germline, CDR1 SNHLY and CDR2 FYNNEI. J was trimmed by 2 bases and V by 5 bases; bases with no gene match: 8. The CDR3 length is 15 residues. The CDR3, as DNA: TGTGCCAGCAGTCCTAGGACAGGATCAAACACTGAAGCTTTCTTT. It is translated as CASSPRTGSNTEAFF.

This clone was found once. CDR3 sequence: CASSPGRNQPQHF. The CDR3 DNA reads TGTGCCAGCAGCCCCGGTCGCAATCAGCCCCAGCATTTT. J is TRBJ1-5 and V is TRBV5-6; D is undetermined. The V gene's germline CDR1 is SGHDT and CDR2 YYEEEE. The CDR3 loop spans 13 amino acids. The germline V and J ends were trimmed by 4 bases and 2 bases, with 7 bases remaining between them. Full variable domain (outside the CDR3, taken from reference TRBV5-6 and TRBJ1-5): DAGVTQSPTHLIKTRGQQVTLRCSPKSGHDTVSWYQQALGQGPQFIFQYYEEEERQRGNFPDRFSGHQFPNYSSELNVNALLLGDSALYLCASSPGRNQPQHFGDGTRLSIL.

CDR3 region: CASSPKNMAGNTIYF. The CDR3, as DNA: TGTGCCAGCAGCCCGAAGAACATGGCTGGAAACACCATATATTTT. This rearrangement joins TRBV9 to TRBJ1-3; no reliable D call. Trimming took off 4 bases at V and 2 bases at J, with 13 bases between the two ends. CDR3 length equals 15 residues. In germline, CDR1 is SGDLS, CDR2 YYNGEE. The full variable domain, its missing parts supplied by reference TRBV9 and TRBJ1-3, is DSGVTQTPKHLITATGQRVTLRCSPRSGDLSVYWYQQSLDQGLQFLIQYYNGEERAKGNILERFSAQQFPDLHSELNLSSLELGDSALYFCASSPKNMAGNTIYFGEGSWLTVV.

The gene calls are TRBV5-1 and TRBJ2-3; TRBD2 matches 9 bases. The CDR3 is 14 amino acids. Germline loops: CDR1 SGHRS, CDR2 YFSETQ. The V gene end was trimmed by 4 bases and the J gene end by 0 bases; junction bases not matched to a gene: 0. CDR3 sequence reads: CASSTSGSTDTQYF. The CDR3 DNA is TGCGCCAGCAGCACTAGCGGGAGCACAGATACGCAGTATTTT.

The gene calls are TRBV4-1 and TRBJ1-4, with a possible D match to TRBD1 (5 bases). V was trimmed by 0 bases and J by 5 bases, leaving 13 bases between them. The CDR3 consists of 16 residues. The germline V gene encodes CDR1 MGHRA and CDR2 YSYEKL. Here the CDR3 DNA reads TGCGCCAGCAGCCAAGATCCTGGGGGGTCCAATGAAAAACTGTTTTTT. As protein: CASSQDPGGSNEKLFF.

The chain uses TRBV7-3 and TRBJ1-1; D perhaps matches TRBD1 (5 bases). The CDR3 sequence is 13 residues long. Trimming took off 5 bases at V and 2 bases at J, with 9 bases between the two ends. Germline-derived CDR1 and CDR2 are SGHTA and FQGTGA. In DNA, the CDR3 is TGTGCCAGCAGCATACAGGAAAACACTGAAGCTTTCTTT. Protein: CASSIQENTEAFF.

This clone has only one observation. The chain recombines TRBV5-4 with TRBJ2-7, with 9 bases aligning to TRBD2. Germline CDR1 SGHNT, CDR2 YYREEE (reference sequence). The CDR3 consists of 14 residues. With 5 bases clipped from V and 7 bases from J, the junction kept 10 bases outside the gene matches. The CDR3 region has the DNA TGTGCCAGCAGTCTTAGCGGGAGCTCGGGAGAGCAGTACTTC. Protein: CASSLSGSSGEQYF.

This chain joins TRBV6-5 and TRBJ1-2; TRBD1 might be the D (5 bases). Germline values: CDR1 MNHEY, CDR2 SVGAGI. Trimming took 5 bases from V and 2 from J, leaving 6 bases between them. CDR3 length: 12 residues. The CDR3 DNA follows: TGTGCCAGCAGTAACAGGAACTATGGCTACACCTTC. Amino acid sequence: CASSNRNYGYTF.

The chain has TRBV30 and TRBJ1-6; 9 bases fit TRBD1. V lost 3 bases, J lost 14 bases, and 14 bases stayed unmatched. The length of the CDR3 is 15 residues. CDR1 and CDR2 (germline): GTSNPN, SVGIG (reference sequence). The CDR3 region is CAWSQISGTGSTLHF. CDR3 nucleotide sequence: TGTGCCTGGAGCCAGATATCCGGGACAGGGAGTACCCTCCACTTT.

This clone was observed a single time. The chain joins TRBV9 to TRBJ1-6; TRBD1 is a possible D gene (6 bases). Germline CDR1 reads SGDLS; CDR2 reads YYNGEE. With 1 base removed from V and 7 bases from J, the gap between germline ends came to 12 bases. The CDR3 consists of 15 residues. The CDR3 region is CASSVRSGENSPLHF. The DNA for the CDR3 is TGTGCCAGCAGCGTAAGATCAGGGGAGAATTCACCCCTCCACTTT. The whole variable domain, filled in from reference TRBV9 and TRBJ1-6, reads DSGVTQTPKHLITATGQRVTLRCSPRSGDLSVYWYQQSLDQGLQFLIQYYNGEERAKGNILERFSAQQFPDLHSELNLSSLELGDSALYFCASSVRSGENSPLHFGNGTRLTVT.

This chain connects TRBV5-4 to TRBJ2-2; D unresolved. Germline CDR1 SGHNT, CDR2 YYREEE (reference sequence). CDR3 length equals 13 residues. The germline V and J ends were trimmed by 4 bases and 7 bases, with 11 bases remaining between them. CDR3 residues: CASSPEVGGELFF. CDR3 in DNA: TGTGCCAGCAGCCCAGAGGTGGGCGGGGAGCTGTTTTTT.

The chain recombines TRBV19 with TRBJ1-2; 7 bases match TRBD1. This CDR3 has 17 amino acids. V gave up 5 bases and J gave up 2 bases; unmatched junction bases: 14. The germline CDR1 and CDR2 sequences are LNHDA and SQIVND (reference sequence). CDR3 sequence reads: CASSPRTGVSSNYGYTF. The CDR3 bases are TGTGCCAGTAGTCCGCGGACAGGAGTAAGCTCGAACTATGGCTACACCTTC.

V gene TRBV11-2 combines with J gene TRBJ2-7; 7 positions agree with TRBD2. V shed 5 bases and J 4 bases; nucleotides not matched to a gene: 11. Per germline, CDR1 SGHAT and CDR2 FQNNGV. This CDR3 contains 15 residues. This chain's CDR3 is CASSHPGASGYEQYF. DNA for the CDR3: TGTGCCAGCAGCCATCCTGGGGCTAGCGGTTACGAGCAGTACTTC.

This sequence joins TRBV5-1 and TRBJ1-2; TRBD1 is a possible D gene (5 bases). CDR3 length: 14 amino acids. Trimming left V 4 bases short and J 2 bases short, with 12 bases between. From germline, CDR1 is SGHRS and CDR2 YFSETQ. CDR3 in amino acids: CASSHREGNYGYTF. The CDR3 DNA reads TGCGCCAGCAGCCACCGGGAGGGGAACTATGGCTACACCTTC.

This clone was recorded once. This chain links TRBV2 with TRBJ1-4; tentative D call: TRBD1 (6 bases). Germline V CDR1 and CDR2: SNHLY, FYNNEI. This CDR3 comprises 14 residues. The V gene lost 10 bases and the J gene lost 10 bases, with 22 bases spanning the gap. CDR3 protein: CATEDRDTRVKLFF. CDR3 bases: TGTGCCACGGAAGACCGGGACACCCGTGTAAAACTGTTTTTT.

V gene TRBV4-2 combines with J gene TRBJ2-7, with 9 bases lining up with TRBD2. The germline gives CDR1 LGHNA, CDR2 YNFKEQ. With V trimmed by 0 bases and J by 6 bases, 6 bases remained unmatched. The CDR3 spans 15 residues. CDR3 in DNA: TGTGCCAGCAGCCAAGAGGGTAGCGGGAGCTCCGAGCAGTACTTC. Protein sequence: CASSQEGSGSSEQYF.